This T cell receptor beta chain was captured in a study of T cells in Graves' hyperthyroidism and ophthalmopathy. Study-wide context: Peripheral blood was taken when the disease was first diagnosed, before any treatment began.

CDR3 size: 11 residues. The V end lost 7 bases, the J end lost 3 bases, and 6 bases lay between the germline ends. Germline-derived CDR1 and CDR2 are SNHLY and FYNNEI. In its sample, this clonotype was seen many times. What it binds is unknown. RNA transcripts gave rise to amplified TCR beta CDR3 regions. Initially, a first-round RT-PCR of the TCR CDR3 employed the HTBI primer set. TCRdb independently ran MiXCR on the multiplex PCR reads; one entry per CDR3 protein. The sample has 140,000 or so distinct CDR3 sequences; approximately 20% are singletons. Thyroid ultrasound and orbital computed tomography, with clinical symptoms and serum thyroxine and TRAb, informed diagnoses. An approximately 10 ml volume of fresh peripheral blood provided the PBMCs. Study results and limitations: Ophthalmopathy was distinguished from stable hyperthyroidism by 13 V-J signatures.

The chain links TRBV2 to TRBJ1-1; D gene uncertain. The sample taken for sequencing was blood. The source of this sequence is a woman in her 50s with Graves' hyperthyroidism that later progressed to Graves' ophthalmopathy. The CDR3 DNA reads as TGTGCCAGCAATCGGGACACTGAAGCTTTCTTT. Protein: CASNRDTEAFF.